Listed below are T cell receptor beta chains from one sample, sequenced in a study of blood T cell repertoires in COVID-19. Produced via immunoSEQ multiplex PCR; TCRdb's table is partial and in-frame only. The sample includes roughly 500,000 clones, 75% to 90% of them seen just once. Sequenced material: peripheral blood. The receptors shown here come from a human donor in a cohort sampled during active COVID-19. CDR3s include the opening cysteine and the closing phenylalanine or tryptophan. Fields, in order: D gene, J gene, V gene, clone size, CDR3 protein, CDR3 DNA. A D gene is named only where the DNA matches it firmly. The size entry is marked missing in some rows and otherwise reads once, few, many or a size class.

d_gene: TRBD2
j_gene: TRBJ2-2
v_gene: TRBV5-1
abundance: NA
CDR3aa: CASSFIAGGNTGELFF
CDR3nt: TGCGCCAGCAGCTTTATAGCGGGCGGGAACACCGGGGAGCTGTTTTTT

d_gene: NA
j_gene: TRBJ1-3
v_gene: TRBV4-3
abundance: once
CDR3aa: CASSPQVTGNTIYF
CDR3nt: TGCGCCAGCAGCCCACAAGTAACTGGAAACACCATATATTTT

d_gene: NA
j_gene: TRBJ2-1
v_gene: TRBV7-9
abundance: few
CDR3aa: CASSFIPGEQFF
CDR3nt: TGTGCCAGCAGTTTCATCCCGGGTGAGCAGTTCTTC

d_gene: TRBD2
j_gene: TRBJ2-1
v_gene: TRBV28
abundance: few
CDR3aa: CASSARGGGRSYNEQFF
CDR3nt: TGTGCCAGCAGTGCCCGGGGTGGCGGGAGATCGTACAATGAGCAGTTCTTC

d_gene: TRBD1
j_gene: TRBJ2-2
v_gene: TRBV3-1/TRBV3-2
abundance: NA
CDR3aa: CASSHRGRNTGELFF
CDR3nt: TGTGCCAGCAGCCACAGGGGGAGGAACACCGGGGAGCTGTTTTTT

d_gene: TRBD2
j_gene: TRBJ2-7
v_gene: TRBV9
abundance: NA
CDR3aa: CASSLGGVSYEQYF
CDR3nt: TGTGCCAGCAGCTTGGGAGGGGTCTCCTACGAGCAGTACTTC

d_gene: TRBD2
j_gene: TRBJ2-5
v_gene: TRBV2
abundance: NA
CDR3aa: CASSDEVGRSGSFNKQETQYF
CDR3nt: TGTGCCAGCAGTGATGAAGTGGGTCGTAGCGGGAGTTTTAACAAACAAGAGACCCAGTACTTC

d_gene: NA
j_gene: TRBJ2-7
v_gene: TRBV3-1/TRBV3-2
abundance: NA
CDR3aa: CASSLVQGQYEQYF
CDR3nt: TGTGCCAGCAGCTTAGTGCAGGGTCAATACGAGCAGTACTTC

d_gene: TRBD1
j_gene: TRBJ2-7
v_gene: TRBV7-2
abundance: NA
CDR3aa: CASSHLAGQGSYEQYF
CDR3nt: TGTGCCAGCAGCCATTTGGCGGGACAGGGATCCTACGAGCAGTACTTC

d_gene: NA
j_gene: TRBJ1-5
v_gene: TRBV6-2/TRBV6-3
abundance: NA
CDR3aa: CASSSPLRPQHF
CDR3nt: TGTGCCAGCAGTTCCCCCTTGAGGCCCCAGCATTTT

d_gene: NA
j_gene: TRBJ2-2
v_gene: TRBV5-1
abundance: NA
CDR3aa: CASSLGDTRFSGELFF
CDR3nt: TGCGCCAGCAGCTTGGGGGACACGAGGTTCAGCGGGGAGCTGTTTTTT

d_gene: NA
j_gene: TRBJ1-3
v_gene: TRBV29-1
abundance: NA
CDR3aa: CSVEIQGNTIYF
CDR3nt: TGCAGCGTTGAAATACAGGGAAACACCATATATTTT

d_gene: TRBD1
j_gene: TRBJ1-5
v_gene: TRBV7-8
abundance: NA
CDR3aa: CASSLGQGYAQPQHF
CDR3nt: TGTGCCAGCAGCTTAGGACAGGGATACGCTCAGCCCCAGCATTTT

d_gene: NA
j_gene: TRBJ2-1
v_gene: TRBV9
abundance: NA
CDR3aa: CASSRDVGLQFF
CDR3nt: TGTGCCAGCAGCAGAGACGTGGGACTCCAGTTCTTC

d_gene: NA
j_gene: TRBJ2-3
v_gene: TRBV18
abundance: few
CDR3aa: CASSRAEGVGTDTQYF
CDR3nt: TGTGCCAGCTCACGGGCTGAGGGGGTAGGCACAGATACGCAGTATTTT

d_gene: NA
j_gene: TRBJ1-2
v_gene: TRBV20-1
abundance: NA
CDR3aa: CSARAGYGYTF
CDR3nt: TGCAGTGCTAGGGCGGGCTATGGCTACACCTTC

d_gene: NA
j_gene: TRBJ2-1
v_gene: TRBV24-1
abundance: once
CDR3aa: CATSEVSYNEQFF
CDR3nt: TGTGCCACCAGCGAGGTCTCCTACAATGAGCAGTTCTTC

d_gene: NA
j_gene: TRBJ1-2
v_gene: TRBV15
abundance: NA
CDR3aa: CATGSGQSDGYTF
CDR3nt: TGTGCCACCGGTAGCGGCCAGTCAGATGGCTACACCTTC

d_gene: NA
j_gene: TRBJ2-1
v_gene: TRBV15
abundance: NA
CDR3aa: CATSRVAEVSYNEQFF
CDR3nt: TGTGCCACCAGCAGAGTTGCGGAGGTTTCCTACAATGAGCAGTTCTTC

d_gene: TRBD1
j_gene: TRBJ1-6
v_gene: TRBV5-4
abundance: few
CDR3aa: CASSFNRGGSPLHF
CDR3nt: TGTGCCAGCAGCTTTAACAGGGGTGGTTCACCCCTCCACTTT

d_gene: NA
j_gene: TRBJ1-1
v_gene: TRBV20-1
abundance: NA
CDR3aa: CSATRGEAFF
CDR3nt: TGCAGTGCCACCAGGGGTGAAGCTTTCTTT

d_gene: NA
j_gene: TRBJ1-2
v_gene: TRBV4-2
abundance: NA
CDR3aa: CASSQESGKLYGYTF
CDR3nt: TGTGCCAGCAGCCAAGAGTCCGGGAAACTCTATGGCTACACCTTC

d_gene: TRBD2
j_gene: TRBJ2-1
v_gene: TRBV19
abundance: NA
CDR3aa: CASARRSGTSGSAEQFF
CDR3nt: TGTGCCAGTGCCCGAAGATCCGGGACTAGCGGGAGCGCTGAGCAGTTCTTC

d_gene: TRBD1
j_gene: TRBJ1-1
v_gene: TRBV6-1
abundance: NA
CDR3aa: CASGPTGQAGTEAFF
CDR3nt: TGTGCCAGCGGACCAACGGGACAGGCGGGCACTGAAGCTTTCTTT

d_gene: TRBD2
j_gene: TRBJ2-1
v_gene: TRBV24-1
abundance: NA
CDR3aa: CATSDAGTSSDEQFF
CDR3nt: TGTGCCACCAGTGATGCCGGGACTAGCTCTGATGAGCAGTTCTTC

d_gene: TRBD2
j_gene: TRBJ2-3
v_gene: TRBV6-2/TRBV6-3
abundance: NA
CDR3aa: CASSYGTSGSMGTDTQYF
CDR3nt: TGTGCCAGCAGTTACGGGACTAGCGGGAGCATGGGGACAGATACGCAGTATTTT

d_gene: TRBD2
j_gene: TRBJ2-1
v_gene: TRBV15
abundance: NA
CDR3aa: CATSRDTAVAGGLSGVFF
CDR3nt: TGTGCCACCAGCAGAGATACCGCGGTAGCGGGAGGGCTTAGCGGGGTGTTCTTC

d_gene: NA
j_gene: TRBJ1-2
v_gene: TRBV27
abundance: NA
CDR3aa: CASSLGQYYGYTF
CDR3nt: TGTGCCAGCAGTTTAGGCCAGTACTATGGCTACACCTTC

d_gene: NA
j_gene: TRBJ1-5
v_gene: TRBV15
abundance: NA
CDR3aa: CATSRTGNSNQPQHF
CDR3nt: TGTGCCACCAGCCGCACAGGGAATAGCAATCAGCCCCAGCATTTT

d_gene: TRBD1
j_gene: TRBJ1-2
v_gene: TRBV7-2
abundance: NA
CDR3aa: CASSLEGTGTGLYGYTF
CDR3nt: TGTGCCAGCAGCTTAGAGGGCACCGGGACAGGGTTGTATGGCTACACCTTC

d_gene: TRBD1
j_gene: TRBJ1-3
v_gene: TRBV18
abundance: NA
CDR3aa: CASSPVGQGKGSGNTIYF
CDR3nt: TGTGCCAGCTCACCGGTTGGACAGGGCAAAGGCTCTGGAAACACCATATATTTT

d_gene: TRBD1
j_gene: TRBJ2-5
v_gene: TRBV19
abundance: NA
CDR3aa: CASSILGQGLETQYF
CDR3nt: TGTGCCAGTAGTATTCTTGGACAGGGGTTGGAGACCCAGTACTTC

d_gene: TRBD1
j_gene: TRBJ2-5
v_gene: TRBV24-1
abundance: NA
CDR3aa: CATSDLTGGEETQYF
CDR3nt: TGTGCCACCAGTGATTTGACAGGGGGCGAAGAGACCCAGTACTTC

d_gene: NA
j_gene: TRBJ2-1
v_gene: TRBV27
abundance: NA
CDR3aa: CASSALASNEQFF
CDR3nt: TGTGCCAGCAGTGCACTAGCAAGCAATGAGCAGTTCTTC

d_gene: TRBD2
j_gene: TRBJ2-2
v_gene: TRBV19
abundance: NA
CDR3aa: CASSGRAFTGELFF
CDR3nt: TGTGCCAGTAGCGGGAGGGCCTTCACCGGGGAGCTGTTTTTT

d_gene: NA
j_gene: TRBJ2-7
v_gene: TRBV19
abundance: once
CDR3aa: CASSIEPQGSEQYF
CDR3nt: TGTGCCAGTAGTATAGAGCCCCAGGGGAGCGAGCAGTACTTC

d_gene: TRBD1
j_gene: TRBJ2-7
v_gene: TRBV7-9
abundance: once
CDR3aa: CASSLARVDRDF
CDR3nt: TGTGCCAGCAGCTTAGCGCGGGTCGACAGGGACTTC

d_gene: TRBD1
j_gene: TRBJ1-1
v_gene: TRBV9
abundance: once
CDR3aa: CASSVAPGGRTEAFF
CDR3nt: TGTGCCAGCAGCGTAGCGCCAGGGGGCAGGACTGAAGCTTTCTTT

d_gene: NA
j_gene: TRBJ1-2
v_gene: TRBV21-1
abundance: NA
CDR3aa: CASSKNPGLGHYGYTF
CDR3nt: TGTGCCAGCAGCAAAAACCCAGGGCTGGGGCACTATGGCTACACCTTC

d_gene: TRBD2
j_gene: TRBJ2-1
v_gene: TRBV19
abundance: NA
CDR3aa: CASSIGEGLAGLNEQFF
CDR3nt: TGTGCCAGTAGTATAGGCGAAGGACTAGCGGGACTCAATGAGCAGTTCTTC

d_gene: NA
j_gene: TRBJ2-3
v_gene: TRBV7-3
abundance: NA
CDR3aa: CASSSLASTDTQYF
CDR3nt: TGTGCCAGCAGCTCATTAGCGAGCACAGATACGCAGTATTTT

d_gene: NA
j_gene: TRBJ1-1
v_gene: TRBV12-3/TRBV12-4
abundance: NA
CDR3aa: CASSTGGPEAFF
CDR3nt: TGTGCCAGCAGCACGGGGGGACCTGAAGCTTTCTTT

d_gene: NA
j_gene: TRBJ1-2
v_gene: TRBV7-9
abundance: once
CDR3aa: CASSLLEGSWYGYTF
CDR3nt: TGTGCCAGCAGCCTCCTTGAGGGCTCCTGGTATGGCTACACCTTC

d_gene: NA
j_gene: TRBJ2-3
v_gene: TRBV3-1/TRBV3-2
abundance: NA
CDR3aa: CASSQVGGSTDTQYF
CDR3nt: TGTGCCAGCAGCCAAGTCGGGGGAAGCACAGATACGCAGTATTTT

d_gene: NA
j_gene: TRBJ1-1
v_gene: TRBV6-2/TRBV6-3
abundance: NA
CDR3aa: CASSYSPGWNTEAFF
CDR3nt: TGTGCCAGCAGTTACTCCCCAGGGTGGAACACTGAAGCTTTCTTT

d_gene: NA
j_gene: TRBJ2-7
v_gene: TRBV9
abundance: NA
CDR3aa: CASSVSDLHYEQYF
CDR3nt: TGTGCCAGCAGCGTATCGGACTTACACTACGAGCAGTACTTC